Listed below are T cell receptor beta chains from one sample, sequenced in a study of blood T cell repertoires in COVID-19. Only in-frame clones appear in the TCRdb table, and some are missing; sequencing was by immunoSEQ multiplex PCR. In the table there are around 250,000 clones, approximately 86% of which are singletons. Source material: PBMCs or T cells enriched from blood (not recorded which). All receptors come from a woman in her 50s who had recovered from COVID-19. CDR3s include the opening cysteine and the closing phenylalanine or tryptophan. Fields, in order: J gene, clone size, D gene, V gene, CDR3 DNA, CDR3 protein. The D gene is left open where the match is weak. Size is omitted from some rows. Given values are once, few, many or a class for expanded clones.

j_gene: TRBJ2-7
abundance: NA
d_gene: NA
v_gene: TRBV4-1
CDR3nt: TGCGCCAGCAGCCAAGTACAGGGTATCTCCTACGAGCAGTACTTC
CDR3aa: CASSQVQGISYEQYF

j_gene: TRBJ2-7
abundance: NA
d_gene: NA
v_gene: TRBV7-2
CDR3nt: TGTGCCAGCAGCTTAGACTCACGCCTCGGCGAGCAGTACTTC
CDR3aa: CASSLDSRLGEQYF

j_gene: TRBJ1-2
abundance: NA
d_gene: NA
v_gene: TRBV5-4
CDR3nt: TGTGCCAGCAGCTCATTATTAGGGACTCCTAACTATGGCTACACCTTC
CDR3aa: CASSSLLGTPNYGYTF

j_gene: TRBJ1-1
abundance: NA
d_gene: NA
v_gene: TRBV5-6
CDR3nt: TGTGCCAGCAGCTTGGCCGGCCGGGAGGGCACTGAAGCTTTCTTT
CDR3aa: CASSLAGREGTEAFF

j_gene: TRBJ1-2
abundance: NA
d_gene: NA
v_gene: TRBV7-8
CDR3nt: TGTGCCAGCAGCTCACAAACCAAAGGGGATCGGTATGGCTACACCTTC
CDR3aa: CASSSQTKGDRYGYTF

j_gene: TRBJ2-6
abundance: NA
d_gene: NA
v_gene: TRBV6-5
CDR3nt: TGTGCCAGCAGCCCCAGGGGTAGTGGGGCCAACGTCCTGACTTTC
CDR3aa: CASSPRGSGANVLTF

j_gene: TRBJ1-5
abundance: NA
d_gene: NA
v_gene: TRBV15
CDR3nt: TGTGCCACCAGCAGAGATTTGGGCAGTTGGCAGCCCCAGCATTTT
CDR3aa: CATSRDLGSWQPQHF

j_gene: TRBJ1-1
abundance: NA
d_gene: NA
v_gene: TRBV11-3
CDR3nt: TGTGCCAGCAGCTTTTCAGGGATGAACACTGAAGCTTTCTTT
CDR3aa: CASSFSGMNTEAFF

j_gene: TRBJ1-5
abundance: NA
d_gene: NA
v_gene: TRBV23-1
CDR3nt: TGCGCCAGCAGTCAACAGGCAGGGGCTTATAGCAATCAGCCCCAGCATTTT
CDR3aa: CASSQQAGAYSNQPQHF

j_gene: TRBJ2-1
abundance: NA
d_gene: TRBD2
v_gene: TRBV18
CDR3nt: TGTGCCAGCTCACCACCTTTACGGGCGGGAGTATCCCCCTTTGTTCTCTACAATGAGCAGTTCTTC
CDR3aa: CASSPPLRAGVSPFVLYNEQFF

j_gene: TRBJ1-5
abundance: NA
d_gene: NA
v_gene: TRBV19
CDR3nt: TGTGCCAGTACTAGAGGGATTGGCAATCAGCCCCAGCATTTT
CDR3aa: CASTRGIGNQPQHF

j_gene: TRBJ1-5
abundance: NA
d_gene: NA
v_gene: TRBV18
CDR3nt: TGTGCCAGCTCACCAGGGGGGAGCAATCAGCCCCAGCATTTT
CDR3aa: CASSPGGSNQPQHF

j_gene: TRBJ2-5
abundance: NA
d_gene: NA
v_gene: TRBV2
CDR3nt: TGTGCCAGCCGTATCCAGAGCGGTAAAGAGACCCAGTACTTC
CDR3aa: CASRIQSGKETQYF

j_gene: TRBJ2-2
abundance: NA
d_gene: TRBD1
v_gene: TRBV4-1
CDR3nt: TGCGCCAGCAGGGACAGGGATAATGGGTACACCGGGGAGCTGTTTTTT
CDR3aa: CASRDRDNGYTGELFF

j_gene: TRBJ1-5
abundance: NA
d_gene: TRBD1
v_gene: TRBV7-8
CDR3nt: TGTGCCAGCAGCGAACAGGGGGAGCGCAATCAGCCCCAGCATTTT
CDR3aa: CASSEQGERNQPQHF

j_gene: TRBJ1-5
abundance: NA
d_gene: NA
v_gene: TRBV5-6
CDR3nt: TGTGCCAGCAGCTTTCAACAGGGAATGAGGAGCAATCAGCCCCAGCATTTT
CDR3aa: CASSFQQGMRSNQPQHF

j_gene: TRBJ2-1
abundance: once
d_gene: TRBD1
v_gene: TRBV2
CDR3nt: TGTGCCAGCAGGGACAGGGCCGCCAATGAGCAGTTCTTC
CDR3aa: CASRDRAANEQFF

j_gene: TRBJ1-2
abundance: NA
d_gene: NA
v_gene: TRBV6-5
CDR3nt: TGTGCCAGCCTGGAGGTCCCCGACAACTCCTATGGCTACACCTTC
CDR3aa: CASLEVPDNSYGYTF

j_gene: TRBJ2-7
abundance: NA
d_gene: TRBD2
v_gene: TRBV10-1
CDR3nt: TGCGCCAGCATTGACACCGGGGCGGGAGGAACCGCAGTTACCCACGAGCAGTACTTC
CDR3aa: CASIDTGAGGTAVTHEQYF

j_gene: TRBJ1-4
abundance: NA
d_gene: NA
v_gene: TRBV27
CDR3nt: TGTGCCAGCAGTTTGCAGGGAGGACCTGAAAAACTGTTTTTT
CDR3aa: CASSLQGGPEKLFF

j_gene: TRBJ2-3
abundance: NA
d_gene: TRBD2
v_gene: TRBV28
CDR3nt: TGTGCCAGCAGCCTTCGAGGCCTAGCGGGAGGGGGGGTTACAGATACGCAGTATTTT
CDR3aa: CASSLRGLAGGGVTDTQYF

j_gene: TRBJ2-5
abundance: NA
d_gene: TRBD2
v_gene: TRBV9
CDR3nt: TGTGCCAGCAGTAGAGGGATGATAGCGGGAGGGTTGGGGCAAGAGACCCAGTACTTC
CDR3aa: CASSRGMIAGGLGQETQYF

j_gene: TRBJ1-5
abundance: NA
d_gene: NA
v_gene: TRBV2
CDR3nt: TGTGCCAGCAGTGATGCGGGGACCAATCAGCCCCAGCATTTT
CDR3aa: CASSDAGTNQPQHF

j_gene: TRBJ2-7
abundance: NA
d_gene: TRBD2
v_gene: TRBV18
CDR3nt: TGTGCCAGCTCCCCCCTACTAGCGGGAGGTTCCTACGAGCAGTACTTC
CDR3aa: CASSPLLAGGSYEQYF

j_gene: TRBJ2-5
abundance: once
d_gene: TRBD2
v_gene: TRBV19
CDR3nt: TGTGCCAGTAGTATCTCGGGACTACCCCAAGAGACCCAGTACTTC
CDR3aa: CASSISGLPQETQYF

j_gene: TRBJ2-7
abundance: NA
d_gene: TRBD2
v_gene: TRBV7-2
CDR3nt: TGTGCCAGCAGCTTAGGGACTAGCGCCAATCGGAACTACGAGCAGTACTTC
CDR3aa: CASSLGTSANRNYEQYF

j_gene: TRBJ2-1
abundance: NA
d_gene: TRBD2
v_gene: TRBV18
CDR3nt: TGTGCCAGCTCACCCGCCATCATAGCGGGAGGGCCGGGAAGTGAGCAGTTCTTC
CDR3aa: CASSPAIIAGGPGSEQFF

j_gene: TRBJ1-6
abundance: NA
d_gene: NA
v_gene: TRBV7-9
CDR3nt: TGTGCCAGCAGCTTAACGGGGAATAATTCACCCCTCCACTTT
CDR3aa: CASSLTGNNSPLHF

j_gene: TRBJ2-7
abundance: NA
d_gene: TRBD2
v_gene: TRBV2
CDR3nt: TGTGCCAGCACCCTCTCTCCGGGGGGGCTCGAGCAGTACTTC
CDR3aa: CASTLSPGGLEQYF

j_gene: TRBJ2-1
abundance: NA
d_gene: TRBD2
v_gene: TRBV7-3
CDR3nt: TGTGCCAGCAGCCGTAGCGGGAGGGCGTCCTACAATGAGCAGTTCTTC
CDR3aa: CASSRSGRASYNEQFF

j_gene: TRBJ2-5
abundance: NA
d_gene: NA
v_gene: TRBV28
CDR3nt: TGTGCCAGCCGTCTCGGACAGCAATTAGAGACCCAGTACTTC
CDR3aa: CASRLGQQLETQYF

j_gene: TRBJ1-3
abundance: NA
d_gene: NA
v_gene: TRBV9
CDR3nt: TGTGCCAGCTCCCAGGGATCTGGAAACACCATATATTTT
CDR3aa: CASSQGSGNTIYF

j_gene: TRBJ1-5
abundance: NA
d_gene: TRBD1
v_gene: TRBV6-1
CDR3nt: TGTGCCAGCAGTGCGGGGACAGGGATAATGGATCAGCCCCAGCATTTT
CDR3aa: CASSAGTGIMDQPQHF